This T cell receptor beta chain was identified during a study of identical twins. Study-wide points: Low generation probability was overrepresented in out-of-frame alpha sequences shared by twins.

This CDR3 spans 11 amino acids. Germline loops: CDR1 SGHDN, CDR2 FVKESK. V was pared by 5 bases and J by 9 bases, with 11 bases between. Via MiXCR, TCRdb re-called the 5' RACE reads, giving one row per CDR3 protein. This sample has about 890,000 distinct CDR3 sequences, with 9% to 15% found just once. With regard to this clonotype: Its matching antigen is unknown.

The sample also formed part of further work on yellow fever vaccine responses in identical twins.

The receptor's source is a woman between 18 and 29 years old in good health. Sequenced sample: PBMCs. The chain couples TRBV14 to TRBJ2-7, with D perhaps given as TRBD1 or TRBD2 (5 bases each). CDR3 amino acids: CASSIGTVQYF. The CDR3 DNA is TGTGCCAGCAGCATTGGGACGGTGCAGTACTTC. Drawing the rest from reference TRBV14 and TRBJ2-7, the complete variable domain is EAGVTQFPSHSVIEKGQTVTLRCDPISGHDNLYWYRRVMGKEIKFLLHFVKESKQDESGMPNNRFLAERTGGTYSTLKVQPAELEDSGVYFCASSIGTVQYFGPGTRLTVT.